The 17 T cell receptor beta chains listed next were all sequenced from one sample in a study of blood T cell repertoires in COVID-19. Method: immunoSEQ multiplex PCR; TCRdb's copy keeps in-frame clones and lacks some. The sample holds about 310,000 clones; 85% are singletons and the top ten take 1.5% to 2%. Sequenced material: PBMCs or T cells enriched from blood (not recorded which). The receptors were sampled from a woman aged 25-40 years who had been exposed to COVID-19.

V is TRBV14 and J is TRBJ1-6, with TRBD1 matching 8 bases. The ends lost 3 bases at V and 1 base at J; junction bases unmatched: 8. The length of the CDR3 is 18 residues. Germline V gives CDR1 SGHDN, CDR2 FVKESK. CDR3 bases: TGTGCCAGCAGCCACGGACAGGGAGTGAGGTCCTATAATTCACCCCTCCACTTT. It specifies CASSHGQGVRSYNSPLHF.

The chain uses TRBV7-8 and TRBJ2-1, with D possibly being TRBD2 (6 bases). Germline CDR1 and CDR2: SGHVS and FQNEAQ. CDR3 length equals 15 residues. The ends were cut back, 5 bases at V and 3 bases at J, with 14 bases in the middle. CDR3 sequence: CASSTRDSSYNEQFF. Written as DNA, the CDR3 is TGTGCCAGCAGCACCCGGGACTCAAGCTACAATGAGCAGTTCTTC. Full variable domain (missing parts from reference TRBV7-8 and TRBJ2-1): GAGVSQSPRYKVAKRGQDVALRCDPISGHVSLFWYQQALGQGPEFLTYFQNEAQLDKSGLPSDRFFAERPEGSVSTLKIQRTQQEDSAVYLCASSTRDSSYNEQFFGPGTRLTVL.

The chain recombines TRBV18 with TRBJ2-6; 9 bases are a match to TRBD2. V was pared by 2 bases and J by 0 bases, with 5 bases of the junction left unmatched. This CDR3 spans 18 amino acids. CDR1 is KGHSH and CDR2 is LQKENI in the germline V gene. CDR3 DNA sequence: TGTGCCAGCTCACCATCTAGCGGGGCGAGCTCTGGGGCCAACGTCCTGACTTTC. Translating it yields CASSPSSGASSGANVLTF. The complete variable domain, with remaining parts taken from reference TRBV18 and TRBJ2-6, reads NAGVMQNPRHLVRRRGQEARLRCSPMKGHSHVYWYRQLPEEGLKFMVYLQKENIIDESGMPKERFSAEFPKEGPSILRIQQVVRGDSAAYFCASSPSSGASSGANVLTFGAGSRLTVL.

This rearrangement joins TRBV5-6 to TRBJ2-5; TRBD2 aligns across 7 bases. Germline assignment: CDR1 SGHDT and CDR2 YYEEEE. This CDR3 comprises 15 residues. J lost 3 bases, V lost 4 bases, and 9 bases had no gene match. CDR3 sequence: CASSTYKSGEETQYF. For the CDR3, the DNA is TGTGCCAGCAGCACCTACAAGAGCGGGGAAGAGACCCAGTACTTC.

The table lists this clone with a count of one. The rearrangement joins TRBV15 to TRBJ1-6, with 7 bases identical to TRBD1. V lost 1 base to trimming and J lost 9 bases; unmatched junction nucleotides: 9. In germline, CDR1 is LNHNV, CDR2 YYDKDF (reference sequence). The CDR3 contains 16 residues. CDR3 DNA sequence: TGTGCCACCAGCAGAGGACAGGGTACATCTTTTTCACCCCTCCACTTT. It encodes CATSRGQGTSFSPLHF.

This clone turned up a few times. The rearrangement uses TRBV4-1 and TRBJ1-6; no clear D gene. Germline V gene data show CDR1 as MGHRA and CDR2 as YSYEKL. Trimming took off 0 bases at V and 7 bases at J, with 16 bases between the two ends. The CDR3 runs to 17 residues. CDR3 sequence reads: CASSQDLNNPGNSPLHF. Here the CDR3 DNA reads TGCGCCAGCAGCCAAGATCTTAACAACCCGGGAAATTCACCCCTCCACTTT.

The rearrangement joins TRBV2 to TRBJ1-6, with 7 positions matching TRBD1. The CDR3 contains 14 residues. The germline CDR1 and CDR2 sequences are SNHLY and FYNNEI. V lost 5 bases, J lost 8 bases, and 6 bases stayed unmatched. CDR3 residues: CASSPRDSDSPLHF. CDR3 DNA sequence: TGTGCCAGCAGTCCACGGGACAGCGATTCACCCCTCCACTTT.

The chain combines TRBV3-1 (or the pseudogene TRBV3-2) with TRBJ2-3; 10 bases are shared with TRBD2. CDR3 length: 17 residues. Germline CDR1 reads LGHDT; CDR2 reads YNNKEL (reference sequence). Trimming at V came to 4 bases and at J to 5 bases, leaving 12 bases not matched to a gene. The CDR3 reads CASSLIRLAGAGDTQYF. The CDR3 nucleotides read TGTGCCAGCAGCCTCATACGGCTAGCGGGGGCGGGAGATACGCAGTATTTT.

The chain uses TRBV11-2 and TRBJ1-2; a weak D match, TRBD1 (6 bases). Germline V CDR1 and CDR2: SGHAT, FQNNGV. The CDR3 spans 15 residues. Trimming took 5 bases from V and 2 from J, leaving 15 bases between them. CDR3 protein: CASSGGAGLNYGYTF. CDR3 DNA sequence: TGTGCCAGCAGCGGGGGGGCAGGGCTCAACTATGGCTACACCTTC.

This clone is a singleton in its sample. The rearrangement uses TRBV3-1 (or the pseudogene TRBV3-2) and TRBJ2-1; D not resolved. The germline V gene encodes CDR1 LGHDT and CDR2 YNNKEL (reference sequence). V was shortened by 1 base and J by 4 bases, with 11 bases between the two germline ends. The CDR3 is made up of 15 amino acids. This chain's CDR3 is CASSQGAEPYNEQFF. In DNA, the CDR3 is TGTGCCAGCAGCCAAGGGGCAGAGCCATACAATGAGCAGTTCTTC.

The chain recombines TRBV27 with TRBJ1-6; D is uncertain. Germline CDR1 MNHEY, CDR2 SMNVEV (reference sequence). The CDR3 consists of 13 residues. V was shortened by 3 bases and J by 6 bases, with 6 bases between the two germline ends. The CDR3 protein is CASSFQINSPLHF. CDR3 coding DNA: TGTGCCAGCAGTTTCCAGATTAATTCACCCCTCCACTTT.

The chain uses TRBV28 and TRBJ1-6, with TRBD1 matching 7 bases. Germline CDR1 MDHEN, CDR2 SYDVKM. V gave up 0 bases and J gave up 10 bases; unmatched junction bases: 3. The CDR3 has 14 amino acids. This CDR3 is CASSLWTGKSPLHF. CDR3 nucleotide sequence: TGTGCCAGCAGTTTATGGACAGGGAAGTCACCCCTCCACTTT.

V gene TRBV27 combines with J gene TRBJ1-6; the match to TRBD1 covers 8 bases. CDR1 is MNHEY, CDR2 SMNVEV, per germline (reference sequence). J gave up 7 bases and V 3 bases, and 5 bases lay outside the gene matches. This CDR3 is built from 15 residues. CDR3 DNA: TGTGCCAGCAGTTTGAACAGGGGGGGCAATTCACCCCTCCACTTT. It specifies CASSLNRGGNSPLHF.

This chain uses TRBV11-3 with TRBJ2-2; no clear D gene. V lost 2 bases and J 5 bases, leaving 12 bases between the germline ends. CDR3 length: 15 amino acids. Germline V gene sequence: CDR1 SGHNT, CDR2 YENEEA. CDR3 DNA sequence: TGTGCCAGCAGCTTAAGTTTTAGCTCAACCGGGGAGCTGTTTTTT. Residues: CASSLSFSSTGELFF.

This clone was counted between two and nine times. The chain carries TRBV6-5 and TRBJ2-7; D is perhaps TRBD1 (7 bases). The germline V gene encodes CDR1 MNHEY and CDR2 SVGAGI. This CDR3 is 14 amino acids long. With 7 bases removed from V and 6 bases from J, the gap between germline ends came to 19 bases. CDR3 sequence: CASKKTGVGGEQYF. DNA for the CDR3: TGTGCCAGCAAAAAAACAGGGGTCGGGGGCGAGCAGTACTTC.

The chain recombines TRBV6-5 with TRBJ2-6; D gene unclear. Germline CDR1 is MNHEY and CDR2 is SVGAGI. The CDR3 length is 15 residues. V lost 7 bases and J 2 bases, leaving 12 bases between the germline ends. CDR3: CASTARGTGANVLTF. The CDR3 region has the DNA TGTGCCAGCACCGCGAGAGGTACTGGGGCCAACGTCCTGACTTTC.

The J gene is TRBJ1-3, the V gene TRBV20-1; D is unresolved. Germline CDR1 is DFQATT and CDR2 is SNEGSKA (reference sequence). V shed 6 bases and J shed 4 bases, with 7 bases lying between them. CDR3 length equals 11 residues. For the CDR3, the DNA is TGCAGTGCCAATCAAGGAAACACCATATATTTT. Residues: CSANQGNTIYF.